This TCR beta chain derives from a study of cytomegalovirus exposure and HLA in healthy donors. Study findings and constraints: The study flagged around 160 TCR beta chains as cytomegalovirus-associated. V- and J-gene trimming of TCR beta was linked (in a later analysis) to a missense DCLRE1C variant.

With respect to this clone: No antigen is known for it.

The CDR3 covers 13 residues. The germline CDR1 and CDR2 sequences are PRHDT and FYEKMQ (reference sequence). Deletions cut 3 bases from V and 9 bases from J, with 12 bases between. Vbeta (60) and Jbeta (13) primers were used in the PCR. Clones were sequenced by immunoSEQ multiplex PCR, and TCRdb holds only the in-frame ones, with some missing. The sample records about 130,000 clones, 65% to 80% being singletons. The sequenced material came from PBMCs. This receptor was taken from a woman aged 40 to 50 in good health and CMV-seronegative. The chain employs TRBV13 and TRBJ2-1, with a possible D match to TRBD2 (6 bases). CDR3 region: CASSLSGTREQFF. The CDR3 coding sequence is TGTGCCAGCAGCTTGTCCGGGACTCGTGAGCAGTTCTTC.